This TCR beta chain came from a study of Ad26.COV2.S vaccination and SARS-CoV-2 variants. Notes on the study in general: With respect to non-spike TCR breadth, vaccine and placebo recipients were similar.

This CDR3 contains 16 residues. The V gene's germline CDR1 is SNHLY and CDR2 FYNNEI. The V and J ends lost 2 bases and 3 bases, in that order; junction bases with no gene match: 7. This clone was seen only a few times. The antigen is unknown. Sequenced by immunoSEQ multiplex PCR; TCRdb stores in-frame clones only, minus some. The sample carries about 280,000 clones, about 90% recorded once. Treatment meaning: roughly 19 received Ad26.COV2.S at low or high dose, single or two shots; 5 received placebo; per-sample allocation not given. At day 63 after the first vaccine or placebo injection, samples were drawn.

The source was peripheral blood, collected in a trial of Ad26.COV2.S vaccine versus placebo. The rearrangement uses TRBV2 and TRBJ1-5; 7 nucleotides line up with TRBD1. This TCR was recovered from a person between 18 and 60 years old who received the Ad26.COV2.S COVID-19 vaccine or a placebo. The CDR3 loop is CASSEPSTGPNQPQHF. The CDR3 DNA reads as TGTGCCAGCAGTGAACCCTCGACAGGGCCCAATCAGCCCCAGCATTTT.